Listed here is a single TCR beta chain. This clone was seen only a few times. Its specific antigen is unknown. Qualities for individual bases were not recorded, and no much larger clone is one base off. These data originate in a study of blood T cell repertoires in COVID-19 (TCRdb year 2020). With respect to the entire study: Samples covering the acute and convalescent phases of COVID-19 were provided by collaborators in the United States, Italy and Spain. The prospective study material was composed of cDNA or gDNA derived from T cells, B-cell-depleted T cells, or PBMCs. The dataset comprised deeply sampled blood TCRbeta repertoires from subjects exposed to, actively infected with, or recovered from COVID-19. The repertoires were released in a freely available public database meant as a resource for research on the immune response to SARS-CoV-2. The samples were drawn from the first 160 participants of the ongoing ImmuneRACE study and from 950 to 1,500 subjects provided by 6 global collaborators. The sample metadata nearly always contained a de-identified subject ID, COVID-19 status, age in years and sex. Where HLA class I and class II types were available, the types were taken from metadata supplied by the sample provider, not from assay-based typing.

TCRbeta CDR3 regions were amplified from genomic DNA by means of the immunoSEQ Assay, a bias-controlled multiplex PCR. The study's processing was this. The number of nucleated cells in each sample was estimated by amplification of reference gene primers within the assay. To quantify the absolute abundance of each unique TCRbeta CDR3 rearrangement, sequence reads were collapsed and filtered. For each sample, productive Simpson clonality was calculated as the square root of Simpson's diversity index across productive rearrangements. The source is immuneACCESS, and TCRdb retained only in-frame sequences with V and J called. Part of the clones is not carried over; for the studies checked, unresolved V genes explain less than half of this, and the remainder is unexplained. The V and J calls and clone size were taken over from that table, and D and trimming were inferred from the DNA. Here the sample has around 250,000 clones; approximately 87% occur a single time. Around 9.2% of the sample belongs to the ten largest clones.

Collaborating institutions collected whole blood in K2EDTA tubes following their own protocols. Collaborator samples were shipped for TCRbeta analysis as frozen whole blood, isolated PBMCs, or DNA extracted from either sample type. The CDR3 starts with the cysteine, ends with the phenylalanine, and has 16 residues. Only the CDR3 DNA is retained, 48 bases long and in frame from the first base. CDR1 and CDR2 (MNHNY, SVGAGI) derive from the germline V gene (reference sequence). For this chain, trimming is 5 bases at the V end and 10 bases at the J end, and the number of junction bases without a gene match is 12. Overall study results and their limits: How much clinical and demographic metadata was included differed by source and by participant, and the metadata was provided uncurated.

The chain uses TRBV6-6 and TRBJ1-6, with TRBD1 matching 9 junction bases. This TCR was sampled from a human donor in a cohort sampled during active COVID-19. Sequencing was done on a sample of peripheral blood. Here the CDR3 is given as CASSRPGQGLNSPLHF. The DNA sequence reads TGTGCCAGCAGTCGACCGGGACAGGGACTAAACTCACCCCTCCACTTT.